Given below is one TCR beta chain in context. Its antigen remains unidentified. The CDR3 holds 13 amino acids from the cysteine to the phenylalanine. Just the 39-base CDR3 DNA is kept, in frame starting at base 1. The V end gives up 7 bases and the J end 5 bases, leaving 9 bases in the junction not matched to a gene. The germline V gene (reference sequence) sets CDR1 to GTSNPN and CDR2 to SVGIG. The data originate from a study of cytomegalovirus exposure and HLA in healthy donors (dated by TCRdb to between 2016 and 2019). Looking at the study overall: According to an earlier analysis of around 600 of the donors, about 179 million T cells yielded over 90 million unique TCR beta sequences and roughly 280 Gb of sequence data. Around 330 gigabases of sequencing data and around 88 million unique TCR sequences made up an early release that covered several hundred HLA-typed donors. Of the approximately 400 genotyped donors, less than 85% were placed in the genetic ancestry cluster associated with self-reported Caucasian donors. The study was designed to test whether signatures of past pathogen exposure could be identified by cataloging public T cell receptors. The T cell repertoires of 700 or so subjects were profiled by immunosequencing and related to cytomegalovirus serostatus. In addition to the first cohort of 666 subjects, a separate validation cohort of some 120 different subjects was used. High-throughput TCR immunosequencing, statistical association of individual TCRs with disease status, and machine learning were combined to predict cytomegalovirus infection status. In a later analysis, previously published TCR beta repertoires from more than 500 donors were re-analyzed and high-resolution HLA genotyping was added so that TCR occurrence patterns could be studied. The later analysis used no new phenotypic data to find candidate immune exposures, relying instead on TCR beta sequences and their occurrence across donors. An earlier analysis of nearly 600 of the donors applied high-throughput TCR beta sequencing to assess whether each TCR beta V gene segment acted as functional or pseudogenic. Donor age, sex, ethnicity and CMV serostatus were collected together with the repertoire data. A later genetic analysis took genome-wide SNP genotypes for about three fifths of the 666 donors and used that subset as a discovery cohort. All discovery cohort repertoires had been generated on a single sequencing platform. HLA typing included class I and class II loci at four-digit resolution. The number of typed donors differed by locus: about 620-640 for A, B, C, DRB1 and DQB1; some 500 for DQA1; some 610 for DPA1; and some 430 for DPB1. A handful of DR-DQ haplotypes were handled as single units for association and clustering because linkage in the cohort was strong. On average, 235,054 unique TCR beta nucleotide sequences were sequenced per donor among a few hundred genotyped donors of the cohort, with 15% to 20% of those sequences being non-productive.

The cohort comprised 670 or so healthy bone marrow donors. Cohort members were all nominally healthy when sampled, although unrecorded immune exposures were likely present. Of the 710 or so cohort members, about 290 had a positive CMV serostatus and 352 had a negative one, while no CMV serostatus was recorded for the donor. Every donor gave a peripheral blood sample, and the peripheral blood mononuclear cells from that sample were used for TCR beta sequencing. Genomic DNA was extracted from the blood cell samples with the Qiagen DNeasy Blood Extraction Kit. Study-wide conclusions, independent of this receptor: A later analysis found that TCR association rates varied across HLA loci, with DRB1 alleles showing the most associated TCRs and HLA-C alleles the fewest. The classifier was reported to diagnose cytomegalovirus status with high specificity and sensitivity in both the original cohort and the validation cohort. Linkage disequilibrium might explain the correlated functional status among segregating V segments, but an unknown experimental factor could not be excluded. In a later analysis, most CMV-associated TCR beta chains were found to appear HLA-restricted, with HLA associations seemingly driven largely by CMV exposure. Broadly in line with IMGT annotations, most TCR beta V segments showed up in productive rearrangements about 90% or about 30% of the time in an earlier analysis of a few hundred of the donors. According to a later genetic analysis, donors in an Asian-associated ancestry cluster had fewer N-insertions in productive TCRs than the approximately 630-donor mean. For the cohort, immune exposure information was limited to CMV serostatus. Because HLA typing was missing for some donors at each locus, association tests included only the typed subset. The sequencing pipeline was judged likely to have produced a cluster of highly shared sequence variants as a technical artifact. The authors suggested that the approach could potentially be generalized to other disease states and immunological phenotypes. In the study, some 180 TCR beta chains were listed as associated with cytomegalovirus. When HLA alleles, especially DR and DQ, strongly co-occurred, TCR associations were difficult to assign to individual alleles. A later analysis reported that several top co-occurrence clusters appeared linked to parvovirus B19, influenza, CMV and Epstein-Barr virus. V-gene and J-gene trimming of TCR beta chains was associated with a missense DCLRE1C variant in a later genetic analysis, and the association was replicated in an independent cohort. Only TCR beta chains were sequenced in this cohort, and the absence of alpha or paired-chain data limited detectable features. In a later analysis, some 18,000 TCR beta sequences were associated with specific HLA alleles at a false discovery rate of 0.05. Compared with equally common non-associated chains, HLA-associated TCR beta chains in a later analysis were more clonally expanded and had lower generation probabilities. A further reported finding was that TCR beta sequences accurately predicted the HLA-A and HLA-B alleles for most subjects in the first cohort. Roughly uniform sequencing depth across donors was assumed in presence/absence analyses, although this assumption may not hold. Most TCR sequences were seen in very few donors, while some public TCRs were found in many individuals. Seventeen rarely observed V segments, including chromosome 9 orphons, were excluded from the earlier analysis of several hundred of the donors because counts were too low. A few of the identified cytomegalovirus-associated TCR beta chains were confirmed in vitro to be specific for cytomegalovirus antigens. The 87-base-pair reads could not distinguish some IMGT-functional V segments, including TRBV6-2 and TRBV6-3, so those segments were excluded.

Receptor libraries were prepared by the immunoSEQ multiplex PCR assay. The multiplex PCR relied on a mix of 60 forward primers for TCR Vbeta segments and 13 reverse primers for TCR Jbeta segments. The CDR3 region of rearranged TCR beta genes was amplified from genomic DNA with a multiplex PCR assay. On the Illumina HiSeq System, the amplified TCR beta libraries were sequenced as 87-base-pair reads. In the original analysis: In a later analysis, roughly 80 million unique TCR beta chains were counted across the 500 to 850 repertoires, and about 10 million of these chains were shared by at least two donors. A nearest-neighbor algorithm error-corrected the raw reads and collapsed the reads into unique sequences, merging closely related sequences to remove PCR and sequencing errors. V, D and J gene segments were assigned by aligning CDR3 sequences to IMGT reference sequences. For a sequence to be retained, a match of at least six nucleotides was required to both a V gene segment and a J gene segment. A rearrangement counted as productive if the CDR3 had no stop codons and remained in frame with V and J, and every other rearrangement counted as non-productive. Following IMGT convention, CDR3 was defined as the stretch from the second conserved V-encoded cysteine to the conserved J-encoded phenylalanine. The earlier analysis of 450 to 750 of the donors excluded any sequence lacking an unambiguous match to a single V gene segment. In an earlier analysis of some 590 of the donors, a V segment was called functional when productive rearrangements were above 56.7%, and segregating when the standard deviation between donors exceeded 5%. To diagnose cytomegalovirus status from the catalog of TCR beta chain sequences, a statistical classification framework was built. V and J gene assignment, in a later analysis, came from comparing TCR nucleotide sequences with IMGT/GENE-DB human TR gene sequences. The TCRdist pipeline was used in a later analysis to assign CDR3 sequences and most-parsimonious VDJ recombination scenarios. In a later analysis, every TCR beta chain was defined by the combination of its CDR3 amino acid sequence and its V-gene family, and reads without a unique V-gene family were dropped. In a later analysis, 500 to 650 highly shared, low-generation-probability nucleotide sequences were removed to address suspected cross-contamination and a sequencing artifact. In a later analysis, a clonal expansion index for each public chain was calculated from normalized within-repertoire ranks of inferred template counts. Generation probabilities in a later analysis came from a VDJ recombination model fitted to out-of-frame rearrangements, and those results were checked against IGoR. Hypergeometric tests were used in a later analysis to score TCR-TCR, TCR-HLA and TCR-CMV co-occurrence, with a repertoire-size bias correction applied to the TCR pairs. In a later analysis, false discovery rates were estimated by permuting HLA or CMV assignments 20 times. A later analysis grouped co-occurring TCRs with DBSCAN, adding TCRdist sequence similarity when clustering within HLA-allele-positive subsets. Repertoires with fewer than 30,000 or more than 120,000 public chains were left out of co-occurrence clustering, as were five repertoires with anomalous nucleotide sharing. The table comes from immuneACCESS by way of TCRdb, which keeps in-frame sequences with V and J called. Part of the clones is missing from these tables; in studies checked, under half for an unresolved V gene and the rest for unknown reasons. The V and J calls and clone size were taken over from that table, and D and trimming were inferred from the DNA. This sample's table contains tens of thousands of clones. The biggest ten clones account for about 6% of the sample.

This clonotype was sampled from a human donor in good health. Sample: PBMCs. Rearrangement joined TRBV30 to TRBJ2-5; TRBD2 lines up with 8 middle nucleotides. The CDR3 has the sequence CASSGGPRETQYF. The nucleotides read TGTGCCTCTTCGGGGGGGCCGAGGGAGACCCAGTACTTC. Reference TRBV30 and TRBJ2-5 genes cover what lies past the CDR3, so the full variable domain is SQTIHQWPATLVQPVGSPLSLECTVEGTSNPNLYWYRQAAGRGLQLLFYSVGIGQISSEVPQNLSASRPQDRQFILSSKKLLLSDSGFYLCASSGGPRETQYFGPGTRLLVL.